This is a list of T cell receptor beta chains from one sample in a study of blood T cells in healthy people across ages. Using its own MiXCR run on the 5' RACE reads, TCRdb lists one record per CDR3 protein. The sample records roughly 570,000 distinct CDR3 sequences, roughly a quarter being singletons. What was sequenced was blood. The receptors shown here come from a woman in her sixties or seventies in good health. Both conserved end residues are part of each CDR3. D genes are given only for firm matches. The size entry is marked missing in some rows and otherwise reads once, few, many or a size class.

clone size,V gene,J gene,D gene,CDR3 protein,CDR3 DNA
once,TRBV3-1,TRBJ1-2,.,CASSPGGGDPYGYTF,TGTGCCAGCAGCCCTGGAGGGGGAGATCCCTATGGCTACACCTTC
few,TRBV7-8,TRBJ1-4,.,CASSFGGRANEKLFF,TGTGCCAGCAGCTTCGGAGGCAGGGCTAATGAAAAACTGTTTTTT
.,TRBV25-1,TRBJ2-5,.,CASSETRPWETQYF,TGTGCCAGCAGTGAAACGCGCCCCTGGGAGACCCAGTACTTC
.,TRBV27,TRBJ2-7,TRBD2,CASRISGGGEQYF,TGTGCCAGCAGGATTAGCGGGGGGGGCGAGCAGTACTTC
.,TRBV11-3,TRBJ2-5,.,CASSFTGYHEQLF,TGTGCCAGCAGCTTTACAGGGTACCATGAGCAGCTCTTC
.,TRBV6-2/TRBV6-3,TRBJ2-3,TRBD2,CASSLAGTNTDTQYF,TGTGCCAGCAGTCTAGCGGGGACCAACACAGATACGCAGTATTTT
.,TRBV20-1,TRBJ2-5,.,CSARDGGDAQETQYF,TGCAGTGCTAGAGATGGCGGGGATGCGCAAGAGACCCAGTACTTC
few,TRBV20-1,TRBJ2-3,.,CSAHRQETTDTQYF,TGCAGTGCGCATCGACAGGAGACCACAGATACGCAGTATTTT
few,TRBV5-5,TRBJ1-2,.,CASSLHITGGSYGYTF,TGTGCCAGCAGCTTACACATAACAGGCGGGTCCTATGGCTACACCTTC
few,TRBV19,TRBJ2-2,.,CASRTGVYTGELFF,TGTGCCAGTAGAACCGGCGTCTACACCGGGGAGCTGTTTTTT
.,TRBV5-6,TRBJ2-5,.,CASRLALGGQETQYF,TGTGCCAGCAGACTGGCCCTCGGAGGCCAAGAGACCCAGTACTTC
.,TRBV4-3,TRBJ1-2,.,CASSQTLGHTSPYTF,TGCGCCAGCAGCCAGACACTGGGACACACCAGTCCCTACACCTTC